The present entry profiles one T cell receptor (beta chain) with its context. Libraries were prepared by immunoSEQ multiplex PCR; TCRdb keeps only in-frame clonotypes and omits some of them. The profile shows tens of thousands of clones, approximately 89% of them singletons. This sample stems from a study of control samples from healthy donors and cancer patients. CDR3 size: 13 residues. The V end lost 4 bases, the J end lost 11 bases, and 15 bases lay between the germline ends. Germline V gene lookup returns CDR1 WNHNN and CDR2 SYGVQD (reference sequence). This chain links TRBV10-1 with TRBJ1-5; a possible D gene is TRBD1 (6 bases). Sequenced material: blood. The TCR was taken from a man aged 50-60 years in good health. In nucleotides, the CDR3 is TGCGCCAGCAGTGCACAGGGTCTGACGGCCCAGCATTTT. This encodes CASSAQGLTAQHF.